These 26 T cell receptor beta chains were sequenced from one sample in a study of spatial heterogeneity in lung cancer. TCRdb ran MiXCR on the 5' RACE reads and lists one entry per CDR3 protein. Of around 120,000 distinct CDR3 sequences listed, about 12% are singletons. Time point given: blood at routine non-recurrence follow-up after resection. The authors sequenced whole RNA from tumor, nontumor lung or frozen PBMC without sorting. The starting material was PBMCs, obtained at follow-up. The receptor set was obtained from a male donor with early-stage non-small cell lung cancer.

Only a few counts were recorded for this clonotype. The J gene is TRBJ2-1, the V gene TRBV7-9; a weak D match, TRBD1 (5 bases). The germline V gene encodes CDR1 SEHNR and CDR2 FQNEAQ (reference sequence). V was cut by 3 bases and J by 12 bases, with 12 bases left in between. This CDR3 is 12 amino acids long. Here the CDR3 reads CASSFQGTWQFF. The CDR3, as DNA: TGTGCCAGCAGCTTCCAGGGAACCTGGCAGTTCTTC.

This clonotype was counted between two and nine times. The rearrangement joins TRBV7-8 to TRBJ1-1; D gene ambiguous. Germline V gene sequence: CDR1 SGHVS, CDR2 FQNEAQ. This CDR3 is built from 14 residues. Trimming removed 3 bases from V and 2 bases from J, with 10 bases in between. The CDR3 coding sequence is TGTGCCAGCAGCTTCTCGGCAGCCAACACTGAAGCTTTCTTT. Translation: CASSFSAANTEAFF. Complete variable domain (other parts from reference TRBV7-8 and TRBJ1-1): GAGVSQSPRYKVAKRGQDVALRCDPISGHVSLFWYQQALGQGPEFLTYFQNEAQLDKSGLPSDRFFAERPEGSVSTLKIQRTQQEDSAVYLCASSFSAANTEAFFGQGTRLTVV.

This rearrangement joins TRBV20-1 to TRBJ2-3, with D perhaps TRBD2 (6 bases). The germline V gene encodes CDR1 DFQATT and CDR2 SNEGSKA (reference sequence). CDR3 length: 15 residues. Trimming cost V 7 bases and J 1 base, with 18 bases left between them. The CDR3 nucleotides read TGCAGTGTACCAAAGGGAGGTGTCGGCACAGATACGCAGTATTTT. Protein product: CSVPKGGVGTDTQYF.

The J gene is TRBJ1-4, the V gene TRBV5-1; D is unresolved. CDR1 SGHRS and CDR2 YFSETQ come from the germline V gene. This CDR3 spans 14 amino acids. Trimming shortened V by 3 bases and J by 5 bases, and 11 bases separated the two germline ends. The CDR3 bases are TGCGCCAGCAGCTCTTCCGGGTACAATGAAAAACTGTTTTTT. It translates to CASSSSGYNEKLFF.

The sample holds a few counts of this clonotype. J is TRBJ2-2 and V is TRBV12-3 or TRBV12-4; TRBD2 aligns across 8 bases. The CDR3 is 15 residues long. The junction had 6 bases not matched to a gene; V was cut back by 5 bases and J by 4 bases. CDR3 amino acids: CASSTHGRATGELFF. The CDR3 nucleotides are TGTGCCAGCAGTACCCACGGGAGGGCCACCGGGGAGCTGTTTTTT.

The DNA of the CDR3 is TGTGCCAGCAGTTTCTACCCCGGGACAGGGGGAACCTACGAGCAGTACTTC. Amino acid sequence: CASSFYPGTGGTYEQYF. The chain uses TRBV12-3 or TRBV12-4 and TRBJ2-7; TRBD1 matches 11 bases. This CDR3 has 17 residues. V gave up 3 bases and J gave up 2 bases; unmatched junction bases: 9.

The V call is TRBV27, the J call TRBJ2-4; TRBD1 matches 10 bases. This CDR3 has 16 residues. Trimming removed 4 bases from V and 6 bases from J; junction bases left unmatched: 9. Germline CDR1 is MNHEY and CDR2 is SMNVEV (reference sequence). The CDR3 spells CASSSTDRGWRNIQYF. CDR3 nucleotide sequence: TGTGCCAGCAGTTCCACGGACAGGGGGTGGAGAAACATTCAGTACTTC.

In its sample, this clonotype was seen a few times. The chain links TRBV7-2 to TRBJ1-1; D is ambiguous. V gave up 4 bases and J gave up 0 bases, with 9 bases separating them. Germline V lookup: CDR1 SGHTA, CDR2 FQGNSA. CDR3 size: 14 residues. DNA of the CDR3: TGTGCCAGCAGCTCCAGAAGCATGAACACTGAAGCTTTCTTT. Its translation: CASSSRSMNTEAFF. Full variable domain (remainder filled in from reference TRBV7-2 and TRBJ1-1): GAGVSQSPSNKVTEKGKDVELRCDPISGHTALYWYRQSLGQGLEFLIYFQGNSAPDKSGLPSDRFSAERTGGSVSTLTIQRTQQEDSAVYLCASSSRSMNTEAFFGQGTRLTVV.

The rearrangement joins TRBV7-8 to TRBJ2-5; 7 bases are shared with TRBD2. The CDR3 covers 16 residues. Germline trimming cut 5 bases from V and 5 bases from J; bases unmatched to any gene: 14. Germline V gene lookup returns CDR1 SGHVS and CDR2 FQNEAQ. The chain's CDR3 is CASSQPRGGRGETQYF. CDR3 in DNA: TGTGCCAGCAGCCAACCACGGGGAGGGAGAGGGGAGACCCAGTACTTC.

This clonotype was picked up a small number of times. The CDR3 DNA follows: TGTGCCAGCAGCTGGGGGACAGGGGGAACCGGGGAGCTGTTTTTT. Amino acids: CASSWGTGGTGELFF. V gene TRBV5-5 combines with J gene TRBJ2-2, with 11 bases matching TRBD1. The length of the CDR3 is 15 residues. CDR1 and CDR2 from the germline V gene are SGHKS and YYEKEE (reference sequence). Trimming cost V 3 bases and J 5 bases; bases outside gene matches: 3.

The V gene is TRBV20-1, the J gene TRBJ2-7, with 11 bases fitting TRBD2. V dropped 1 base and J dropped 5; count of bases not matched to a gene: 7. The CDR3 spans 15 residues. The V gene's germline CDR1 is DFQATT and CDR2 SNEGSKA (reference sequence). CDR3 loop: CSARGASGGIHEQYF. The CDR3 DNA follows: TGCAGTGCTAGAGGAGCTAGCGGGGGGATCCACGAGCAGTACTTC.

The rearrangement joins TRBV20-1 to TRBJ1-5, with unresolved D. V was shortened by 6 bases and J by 5 bases, with 17 bases between the two germline ends. Germline V CDR1 and CDR2: DFQATT, SNEGSKA (reference sequence). The CDR3 length is 14 residues. The CDR3 loop reads CSAIRAGGHQPQHF. The CDR3, as DNA: TGCAGTGCCATTAGGGCAGGAGGGCATCAGCCCCAGCATTTT.

This clonotype has just a few counts. The chain is built from TRBV12-3 or TRBV12-4 and TRBJ2-7; D remains unclear. V gave up 5 bases and J gave up 3 bases, with 11 bases separating them. This CDR3 is 13 amino acids long. The CDR3 DNA is TGTGCCAGCAGTCTCCAGACCCTCTACGAGCAGTACTTC. Protein sequence: CASSLQTLYEQYF.

This clonotype was recorded a few times. J is TRBJ2-7 and V is TRBV9, with TRBD1 identical over 10 bases. Germline V gene data show CDR1 as SGDLS and CDR2 as YYNGEE. This CDR3 region has 15 residues. The junction had 7 bases not matched to a gene; V was cut back by 4 bases and J by 3 bases. CDR3 loop: CASSTRQGAGYEQYF. CDR3 nucleotide sequence: TGTGCCAGCAGCACCAGACAGGGGGCCGGCTACGAGCAGTACTTC.

This clonotype has a count of ten or more. This chain uses TRBV28 with TRBJ1-4, with 9 bases fitting TRBD1. The CDR3 runs to 15 residues. The V and J ends lost 2 bases and 8 bases, in that order; junction bases with no gene match: 6. CDR1 is MDHEN, CDR2 SYDVKM, per germline. The CDR3 spells CASSLRGQGSEKLFF. The CDR3 bases are TGTGCCAGCAGTTTACGCGGACAGGGGAGCGAAAAACTGTTTTTT.

This clonotype appeared many times. This chain uses TRBV20-1 with TRBJ2-5; TRBD1 might be the D (5 bases). Between the trimmed V and J ends, which lost 6 bases and 4 bases, there was a span of 15 bases. The CDR3 is 13 amino acids. CDR1 is DFQATT, CDR2 SNEGSKA, per germline (reference sequence). The CDR3 coding sequence is TGCAGTGCCTCAGGGCCAGTACTAGAGACCCAGTACTTC. Its translation is CSASGPVLETQYF.

This clonotype was counted between two and nine times. This rearrangement joins TRBV29-1 to TRBJ2-7; TRBD1 matches 8 bases. The junction had 11 bases not matched to a gene; V was cut back by 7 bases and J by 6 bases. CDR3 length: 13 amino acids. Germline values: CDR1 SQVTM, CDR2 ANQGSEA. The CDR3 protein is CSATRQGRGEQYF. CDR3 nucleotides: TGCAGCGCCACAAGACAGGGGCGGGGCGAGCAGTACTTC.

There are many counts of this clonotype. The chain combines TRBV24-1 with TRBJ2-2; D not certain. Trimming took off 9 bases at V and 1 base at J, with 11 bases between the two ends. Germline loops: CDR1 KGHDR, CDR2 SFDVKD. The CDR3 consists of 14 residues. The CDR3 here is CATSKSGNTGELFF. The CDR3 DNA reads TGTGCCACCTCTAAATCCGGGAACACCGGGGAGCTGTTTTTT.

This clonotype was picked up a small number of times. The DNA of the CDR3 is TGTGCCAGCAGCTCGCTAGCGGCCGTACAAGAGACCCAGTACTTC. This sequence encodes CASSSLAAVQETQYF. The chain joins TRBV3-1 to TRBJ2-5, with 7 bases matching TRBD2. V lost 5 bases and J lost 2; bases outside the gene matches: 8. Germline values: CDR1 LGHDT, CDR2 YNNKEL (reference sequence). This CDR3 spans 15 amino acids.

V usage is TRBV6-6 and J usage is TRBJ2-6, with unresolved D. Trimming pared 6 bases from V and 0 bases from J, leaving 15 bases between. The CDR3 length is 17 residues. Germline CDR1 is MNHNY and CDR2 is SVGAGI (reference sequence). CDR3 protein: CASSSSGRTSGANVLTF. The CDR3 region has the DNA TGTGCCAGCAGCTCCTCTGGACGCACCTCTGGGGCCAACGTCCTGACTTTC.

As to this clonotype: A read error is possible here, since a much larger clone lies one base away. The chain is built from TRBV20-1 and TRBJ2-3; perhaps D is TRBD1 or TRBD2 (5 bases each). Per germline, CDR1 DFQATT and CDR2 SNEGSKA (reference sequence). V was shortened by 5 bases and J by 3 bases, with 18 bases between the two germline ends. CDR3 length: 15 amino acids. The CDR3 here is CSAAPRGVGTDTQYF. As DNA, the CDR3 is TGCAGTGCTGCTCCCCGAGGGGTCGGGACAGATACGCAGTATTTT.

The V call is TRBV7-2, the J call TRBJ2-1, with 14 bases aligning to TRBD2. This CDR3 comprises 16 residues. The germline V gene has CDR1 SGHTA and CDR2 FQGNSA. After removal of 0 bases from V and 9 bases from J, the junction contained 4 bases not matched to a gene. CDR3 loop: CASSLAGTSGGLEQFF. As DNA, the CDR3 is TGTGCCAGCAGCTTAGCCGGGACTAGCGGGGGACTTGAGCAGTTCTTC.

CDR3 residues: CSARTASGGSYNEQFF. CDR3 bases: TGCAGTGCCCGAACGGCTAGCGGGGGATCCTACAATGAGCAGTTCTTC. The V and J genes are TRBV20-1 and TRBJ2-1, with 10 bases aligning to TRBD2. The V gene's germline CDR1 is DFQATT and CDR2 SNEGSKA (reference sequence). This CDR3 contains 16 residues. The trim removed 6 bases at V and 1 base at J, leaving 9 bases unmatched.

This clonotype was seen a few times. The chain employs TRBV5-6 and TRBJ2-7; TRBD2 matches at 7 bases. Germline V gene lookup returns CDR1 SGHDT and CDR2 YYEEEE. CDR3 length: 14 residues. Losses at the gene ends were 5 bases for V and 2 bases for J; bases not matched to a gene: 7. CDR3 residues: CASRGGGAAYEQYF. The CDR3 nucleotides read TGTGCCAGCAGGGGGGGAGGGGCTGCCTACGAGCAGTACTTC.

This rearrangement joins TRBV7-3 to TRBJ2-5; 9 bases agree with TRBD2. V shed 0 bases and J 5 bases; nucleotides not matched to a gene: 4. The CDR3 contains 15 residues. Per germline, CDR1 SGHTA and CDR2 FQGTGA. CDR3 in DNA: TGTGCCAGCAGCTTAACTAGCGGGGGTTTCGAGACCCAGTACTTC. This sequence encodes CASSLTSGGFETQYF.

The V gene is TRBV10-3, the J gene TRBJ2-5, with 8 bases that match TRBD1. Germline loops: CDR1 ENHRY, CDR2 SYGVKD. This CDR3 spans 14 amino acids. V was clipped by 5 bases and J by 5 bases; unmatched bases: 7. The CDR3: CAISQAGGRETQYF. CDR3 bases: TGTGCCATCAGTCAAGCAGGGGGCAGGGAGACCCAGTACTTC.